This passage covers 13 T cell receptor beta chains from one sample sequenced in a study of T cells in women clearing cervical HPV infection. Produced via immunoSEQ multiplex PCR; TCRdb's table is partial and in-frame only. There are tens of thousands of clones in the sample, with 4% to 6% held by the top ten. Sequenced input: blood buffy coat. These receptors all come from a woman aged 18 to 75 with a cervical HPV16 infection that either progressed to CIN3+ or cleared (not recorded which).

Points on this clone: The observed sequence ends 3 residues before the CDR3 terminus, with the missing tail filled in from the germline J gene. The chain combines TRBV30 with TRBJ1-4; 8 bases are shared with TRBD1. The CDR3 sequence is 15 residues long. The junction had 10 bases not matched to a gene; V was cut back by 2 bases and J by 8 bases. The germline V gene has CDR1 GTSNPN and CDR2 SVGIG (reference sequence). CDR3 amino acids: CAWSRGQGLLEKLFF. The covered CDR3 bases are TGTGCCTGGAGTCGCGGACAGGGACTATTGGAAAAA.

Note on this clone: Read sequence stops 3 residues before the CDR3 end, and the germline J gene provides the missing end. The chain has TRBV14 and TRBJ2-3; D perhaps matches TRBD2 (5 bases). V was pared by 1 base and J by 7 bases, with 9 bases between. Germline assignment: CDR1 SGHDN and CDR2 FVKESK. This CDR3 has 13 amino acids. The DNA read from the CDR3 is TGTGCCAGCAGCCAAGGTTCGGGGAATACG. Translation gives CASSQGSGNT. The entire CDR3 sequence reads CASSQGSGNTQYF.

As concerns this clone: The CDR3 end falls 3 residues outside the read, so it is completed with the germline J gene. The V gene is TRBV5-1, the J gene TRBJ2-3; TRBD1 agrees at 9 bases. This CDR3 comprises 17 residues. Germline values: CDR1 SGHRS, CDR2 YFSETQ. The CDR3 sequence: CASSLAAGTGLRETQYF. The covered CDR3 bases are TGCGCCAGCAGCTTGGCTGCCGGGACAGGGTTGAGGGAGACG.

Concerning this clone itself: The read is 3 residues too short to cover the CDR3 end, so that end is filled in from the germline J gene. The V call is TRBV20-1, the J call TRBJ2-3; 10 bases match TRBD2. Germline-derived CDR1 and CDR2 are DFQATT and SNEGSKA (reference sequence). This CDR3 comprises 17 residues. V lost 1 base to trimming and J lost 3 bases; unmatched junction nucleotides: 10. The chain's CDR3 is CSARVQLAGFITDTQYF. The CDR3 bases that were read are TGCAGTGCTAGAGTCCAACTAGCGGGATTTATTACAGATACG.

On this clone itself: With the read ending 3 residues before the CDR3 end, the germline J gene is used to fill in that end. The V gene is TRBV20-1, the J gene TRBJ2-7, with a possible D match to TRBD2 (6 bases). The V gene lost 7 bases and the J gene lost 4 bases, with 23 bases spanning the gap. The CDR3 covers 15 residues. CDR1 is DFQATT, CDR2 SNEGSKA, per germline (reference sequence). Incomplete CDR3 DNA: TGCAGTGGATCCGTCCAGGGACTGGACTCGTACGAG. Encoded protein: CSGSVQGLDSYE. The whole CDR3 sequence is CSGSVQGLDSYEQYF.

A word on this clone: The read comes to an end 3 residues before the CDR3 does, leaving the germline J gene to fill in the end. The rearrangement links TRBV19 to TRBJ2-1; D is unclear. CDR1 and CDR2 (germline): LNHDA, SQIVND (reference sequence). The CDR3 is 18 amino acids. Between the trimmed V and J ends, which lost 4 bases and 0 bases, there was a span of 19 bases. CDR3 DNA, as far as it was read: TGTGCCAGTAGTACAGAAGCCCCTATTTTAAGCTCCTACAATGAG. Protein: CASSTEAPILSSYNE. The CDR3, in full, reads CASSTEAPILSSYNEQFF.

A word on this clone: The CDR3 goes on 3 residues after the read ends, and that part is filled in from the germline J gene. V is TRBV7-8 and J is TRBJ2-2; D perhaps matches TRBD1 (5 bases). CDR1 and CDR2 (germline): SGHVS, FQNEAQ. The V gene lost 7 bases and the J gene lost 5 bases, with 14 bases spanning the gap. This CDR3 comprises 14 residues. The part of the CDR3 DNA that was read is TGTGCCAGCAAAGCAGGGTTTAGTACCGGGGAG. It encodes CASKAGFSTGE. The complete CDR3 protein is CASKAGFSTGELFF.

Comment on this clone: The sequence runs out 3 residues before the end of the CDR3; the remainder is reconstructed from the germline J gene. The chain combines TRBV2 with TRBJ1-1; TRBD1 agrees at 7 bases. Germline loops: CDR1 SNHLY, CDR2 FYNNEI. The ends lost 4 bases at V and 0 bases at J; junction bases unmatched: 5. The CDR3 has 15 amino acids. This chain's CDR3 is CASSVRQGMNTEAFF. The CDR3 DNA, read in part, is TGTGCCAGCAGTGTACGACAGGGTATGAACACTGAA.

About this clone itself: The read halts 3 residues ahead of the CDR3 end, with the missing end drawn from the germline J gene. The chain carries TRBV19 and TRBJ2-2, with 7 bases that match TRBD1. The CDR3 runs 15 residues. Germline CDR1 is LNHDA and CDR2 is SQIVND (reference sequence). Trimming cost V 7 bases and J 5 bases; bases outside gene matches: 10. CDR3 sequence reads: CASIARQGWTGELFF. The sequenced CDR3 bases are TGTGCCAGTATCGCAAGACAGGGATGGACCGGGGAG.

Notes on this clone: The read stops 3 residues short of the end of the CDR3; the missing end is completed from the germline J gene. J is TRBJ2-7 and V is TRBV10-1; D is possibly TRBD1 (6 bases). CDR3 size: 14 residues. The germline V and J ends were trimmed by 0 bases and 2 bases, with 8 bases remaining between them. CDR1 is WNHNN, CDR2 SYGVQD, per germline (reference sequence). The sequenced part of the CDR3 DNA is TGCGCCAGCAGTGAGTCGAACAGGGCCTACGAG. Encoded protein: CASSESNRAYE. The complete CDR3 sequence is CASSESNRAYEQYF.

Comments on this clone: The read terminates 3 residues before the CDR3 end, so the remaining end is supplied by the germline J gene. This sequence joins TRBV7-3 and TRBJ2-2; 7 positions match TRBD1. The CDR3 covers 16 residues. The germline V gene encodes CDR1 SGHTA and CDR2 FQGTGA. Germline trimming cut 5 bases from V and 4 bases from J; bases unmatched to any gene: 10. This chain's CDR3 is CASSQGPGGFTGELFF. The DNA read from the CDR3 is TGTGCCAGCAGCCAGGGGCCAGGGGGATTCACCGGGGAG.

This clone is labeled medium-sized based on frequency. One end of the junction varies from germline; a read error may be responsible. With the read ending 3 residues before the CDR3 end, the germline J gene is used to fill in that end. V and J are TRBV12-3 or TRBV12-4 and TRBJ1-5; 10 bases map to TRBD1. The CDR3 runs to 20 residues. CDR3 bases read: TGTGCCAGCACTTTAGCGAGGGGGGACAGGGGTTCTTTTAGCAATCAGCCC. Its protein is CASTLARGDRGSFSNQP. The entire CDR3 reads CASTLARGDRGSFSNQPQHF.

Worth noting for this clone: Read data end 3 residues before the CDR3 end; the end is taken from the germline J gene. This chain connects TRBV11-2 to TRBJ1-1; tentative D call: TRBD1 (6 bases). CDR3 length: 13 amino acids. The germline gives CDR1 SGHAT, CDR2 FQNNGV. The V and J ends lost 7 bases and 4 bases respectively, with 13 bases between them. The CDR3 spells CASTKGVGTEAFF. The sequenced part of the CDR3 DNA is TGTGCCAGCACCAAGGGGGTGGGCACTGAA. Supplemented by reference TRBV11-2 and TRBJ1-1, the full variable domain reads EAGVAQSPRYKIIEKRQSVAFWCNPISGHATLYWYQQILGQGPKLLIQFQNNGVVDDSQLPKDRFSAERLKGVDSTLKIQPAKLEDSAVYLCASTKGVGTEAFFGQGTRLTVV.